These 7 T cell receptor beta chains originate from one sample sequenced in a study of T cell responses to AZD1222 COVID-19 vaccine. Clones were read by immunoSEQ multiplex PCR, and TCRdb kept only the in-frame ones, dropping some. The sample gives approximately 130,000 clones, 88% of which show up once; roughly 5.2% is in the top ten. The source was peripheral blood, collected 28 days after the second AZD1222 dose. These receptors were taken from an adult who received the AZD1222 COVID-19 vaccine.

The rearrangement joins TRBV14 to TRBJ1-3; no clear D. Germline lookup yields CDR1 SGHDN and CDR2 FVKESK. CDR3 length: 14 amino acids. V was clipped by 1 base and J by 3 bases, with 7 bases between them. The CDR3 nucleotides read TGTGCCAGCAGCCAAGGGTCATTTGGAAACACCATATATTTT. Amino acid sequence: CASSQGSFGNTIYF.

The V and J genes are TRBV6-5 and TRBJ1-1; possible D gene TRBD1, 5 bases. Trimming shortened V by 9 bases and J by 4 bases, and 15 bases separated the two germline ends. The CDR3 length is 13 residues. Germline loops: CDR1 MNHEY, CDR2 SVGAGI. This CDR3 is CASRGESGTEAFF. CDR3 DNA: TGTGCCAGTAGAGGGGAGTCCGGCACTGAAGCTTTCTTT.

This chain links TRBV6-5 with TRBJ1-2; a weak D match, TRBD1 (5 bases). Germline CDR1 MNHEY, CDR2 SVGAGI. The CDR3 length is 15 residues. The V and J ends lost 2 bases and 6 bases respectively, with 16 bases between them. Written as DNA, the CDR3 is TGTGCCAGCAGTTACGGTGGCAGGGTCTTAGATGGCTACACCTTC. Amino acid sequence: CASSYGGRVLDGYTF.

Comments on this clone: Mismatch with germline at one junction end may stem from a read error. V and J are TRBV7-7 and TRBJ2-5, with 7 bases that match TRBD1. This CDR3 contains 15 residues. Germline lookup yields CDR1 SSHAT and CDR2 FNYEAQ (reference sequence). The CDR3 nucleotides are TGTGCTAGCAGCTTAGCGAAGGGGGCCGGAGAGACCCAGTACTTC. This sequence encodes CASSLAKGAGETQYF. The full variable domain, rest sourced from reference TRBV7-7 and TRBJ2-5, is GAGVSQSPRYKVTKRGQDVTLRCDPISSHATLYWYQQALGQGPEFLTYFNYEAQPDKSGLPSDRFSAERPEGSISTLTIQRTEQRDSAMYRCASSLAKGAGETQYFGPGTRLLVL.

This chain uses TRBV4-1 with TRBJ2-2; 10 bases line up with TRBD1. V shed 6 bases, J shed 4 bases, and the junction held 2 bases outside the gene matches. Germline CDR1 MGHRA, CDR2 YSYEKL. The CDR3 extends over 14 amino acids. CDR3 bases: TGCGCCAGCAGAAGGACAGGGGGCACCGGGGAGCTGTTTTTT. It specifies CASRRTGGTGELFF.

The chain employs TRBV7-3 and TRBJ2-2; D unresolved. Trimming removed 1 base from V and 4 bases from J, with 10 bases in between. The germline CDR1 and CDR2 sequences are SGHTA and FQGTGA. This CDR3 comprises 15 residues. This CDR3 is CASSLNSVGTGELFF. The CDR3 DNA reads TGTGCCAGCAGCTTAAATTCCGTCGGCACCGGGGAGCTGTTTTTT. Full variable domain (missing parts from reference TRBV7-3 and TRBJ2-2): GAGVSQTPSNKVTEKGKYVELRCDPISGHTALYWYRQSLGQGPEFLIYFQGTGAADDSGLPNDRFFAVRPEGSVSTLKIQRTERGDSAVYLCASSLNSVGTGELFFGEGSRLTVL.

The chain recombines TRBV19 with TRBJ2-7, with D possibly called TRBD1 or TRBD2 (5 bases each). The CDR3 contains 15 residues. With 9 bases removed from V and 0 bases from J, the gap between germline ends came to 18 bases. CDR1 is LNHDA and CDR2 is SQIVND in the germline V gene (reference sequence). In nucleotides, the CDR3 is TGTGCCAGCCGAGGGACGGGGCCTTACTCCTACGAGCAGTACTTC. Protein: CASRGTGPYSYEQYF.